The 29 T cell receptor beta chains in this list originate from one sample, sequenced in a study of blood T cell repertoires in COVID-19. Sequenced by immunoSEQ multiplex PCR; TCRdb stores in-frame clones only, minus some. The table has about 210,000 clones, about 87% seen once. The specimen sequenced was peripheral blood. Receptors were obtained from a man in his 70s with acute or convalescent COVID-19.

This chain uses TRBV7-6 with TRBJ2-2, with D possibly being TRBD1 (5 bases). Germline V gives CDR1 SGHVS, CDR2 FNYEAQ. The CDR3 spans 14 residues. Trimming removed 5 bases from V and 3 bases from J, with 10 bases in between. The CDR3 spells CASSVGLDTGELFF. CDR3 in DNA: TGTGCCAGCAGCGTGGGGCTGGACACCGGGGAGCTGTTTTTT.

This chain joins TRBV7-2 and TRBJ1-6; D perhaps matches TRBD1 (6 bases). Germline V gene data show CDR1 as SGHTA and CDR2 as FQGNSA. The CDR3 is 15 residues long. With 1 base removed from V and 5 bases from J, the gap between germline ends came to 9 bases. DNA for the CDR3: TGTGCCAGCAGCTTAGACAGGGCTAATAATTCACCCCTCCACTTT. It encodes CASSLDRANNSPLHF.

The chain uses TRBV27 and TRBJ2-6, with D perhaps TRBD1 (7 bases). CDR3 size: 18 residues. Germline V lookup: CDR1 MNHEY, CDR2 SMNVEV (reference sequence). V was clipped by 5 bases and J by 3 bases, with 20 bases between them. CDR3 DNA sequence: TGTGCCAGCAGTCCCAAGTACCAGGGGGGAAGTGGGGCCAACGTCCTGACTTTC. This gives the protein CASSPKYQGGSGANVLTF.

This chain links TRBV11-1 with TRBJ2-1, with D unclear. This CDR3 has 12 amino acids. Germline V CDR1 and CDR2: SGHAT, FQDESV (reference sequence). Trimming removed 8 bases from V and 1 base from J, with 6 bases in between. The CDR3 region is CASRPSYNEQFF. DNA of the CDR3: TGTGCCAGCCGTCCTTCCTACAATGAGCAGTTCTTC.

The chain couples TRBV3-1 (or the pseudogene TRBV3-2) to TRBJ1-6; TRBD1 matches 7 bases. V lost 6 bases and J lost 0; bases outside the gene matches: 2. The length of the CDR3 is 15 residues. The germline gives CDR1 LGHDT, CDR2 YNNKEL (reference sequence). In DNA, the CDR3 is TGTGCCAGCAGTAACAGGGGCTCCTATAATTCACCCCTCCACTTT. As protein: CASSNRGSYNSPLHF.

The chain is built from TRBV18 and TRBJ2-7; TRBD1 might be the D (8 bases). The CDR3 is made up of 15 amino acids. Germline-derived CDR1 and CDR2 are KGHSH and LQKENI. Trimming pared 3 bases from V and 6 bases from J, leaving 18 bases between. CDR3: CASSPGGGQDIEQYF. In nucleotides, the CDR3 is TGTGCCAGCTCACCGGGGGGGGGACAGGACATCGAGCAGTACTTC. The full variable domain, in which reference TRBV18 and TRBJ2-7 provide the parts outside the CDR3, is NAGVMQNPRHLVRRRGQEARLRCSPMKGHSHVYWYRQLPEEGLKFMVYLQKENIIDESGMPKERFSAEFPKEGPSILRIQQVVRGDSAAYFCASSPGGGQDIEQYFGPGTRLTVT.

CDR3 coding DNA: TGCGCCAGCAGCTTGGCGCGGGGGGATGGAAATTCACCCCTCCACTTT. Amino acids: CASSLARGDGNSPLHF. The chain employs TRBV5-1 and TRBJ1-6; possible D gene TRBD1, 5 bases. This CDR3 contains 16 residues. The germline V gene encodes CDR1 SGHRS and CDR2 YFSETQ. Trimming cost V 0 bases and J 7 bases, with 14 bases left between them.

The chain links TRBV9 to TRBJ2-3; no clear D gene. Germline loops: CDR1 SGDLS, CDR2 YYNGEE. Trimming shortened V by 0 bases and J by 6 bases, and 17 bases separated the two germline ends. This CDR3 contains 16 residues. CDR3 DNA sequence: TGTGCCAGCAGCGTAGATGCCAGACATGCCACGGATACGCAGTATTTT. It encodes CASSVDARHATDTQYF.

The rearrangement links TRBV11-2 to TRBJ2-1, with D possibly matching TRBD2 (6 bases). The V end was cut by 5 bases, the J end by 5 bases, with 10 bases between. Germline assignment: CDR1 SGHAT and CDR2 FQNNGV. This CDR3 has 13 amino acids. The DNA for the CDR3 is TGTGCCAGCAGCGTCGGACTAAACAATGAGCAGTTCTTC. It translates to CASSVGLNNEQFF.

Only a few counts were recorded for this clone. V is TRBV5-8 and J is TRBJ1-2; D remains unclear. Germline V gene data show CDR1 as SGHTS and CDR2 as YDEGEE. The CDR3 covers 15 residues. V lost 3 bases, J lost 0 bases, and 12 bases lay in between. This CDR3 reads CASSSLAAANYGYTF. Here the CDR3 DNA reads TGTGCCAGCAGCTCACTCGCGGCAGCTAACTATGGCTACACCTTC.

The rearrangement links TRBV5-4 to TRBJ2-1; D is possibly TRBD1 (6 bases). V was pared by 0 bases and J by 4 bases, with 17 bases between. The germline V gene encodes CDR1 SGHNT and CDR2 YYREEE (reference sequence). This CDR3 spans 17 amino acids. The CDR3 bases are TGTGCCAGCAGCTTGGTTCTGTTGCAGGGGACGTACAATGAGCAGTTCTTC. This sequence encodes CASSLVLLQGTYNEQFF.

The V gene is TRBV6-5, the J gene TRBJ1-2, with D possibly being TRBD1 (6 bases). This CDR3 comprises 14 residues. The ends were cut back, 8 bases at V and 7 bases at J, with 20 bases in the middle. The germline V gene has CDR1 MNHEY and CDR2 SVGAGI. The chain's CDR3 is CASGPSGTLRGYTF. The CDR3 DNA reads TGTGCCAGCGGACCATCAGGGACACTACGTGGCTACACCTTC.

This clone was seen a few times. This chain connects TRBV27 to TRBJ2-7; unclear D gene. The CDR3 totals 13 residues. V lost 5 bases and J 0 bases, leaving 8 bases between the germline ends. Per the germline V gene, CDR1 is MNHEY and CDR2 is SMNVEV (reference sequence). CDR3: CASSLRHSYEQYF. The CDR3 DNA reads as TGTGCCAGCAGTCTACGCCACTCCTACGAGCAGTACTTC.

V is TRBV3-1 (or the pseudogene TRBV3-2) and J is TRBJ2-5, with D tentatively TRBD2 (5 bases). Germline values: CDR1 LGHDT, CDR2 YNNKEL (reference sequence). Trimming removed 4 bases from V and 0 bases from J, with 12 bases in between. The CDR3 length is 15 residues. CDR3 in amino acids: CASSPLLAYQETQYF. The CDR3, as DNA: TGTGCCAGCAGCCCCCTGTTAGCGTACCAAGAGACCCAGTACTTC.

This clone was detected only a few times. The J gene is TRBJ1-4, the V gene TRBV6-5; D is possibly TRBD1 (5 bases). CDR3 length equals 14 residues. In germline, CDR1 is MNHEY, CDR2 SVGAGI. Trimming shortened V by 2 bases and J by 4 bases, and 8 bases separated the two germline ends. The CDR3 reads CASSYDSNNEKLFF. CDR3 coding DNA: TGTGCCAGCAGTTACGACAGTAATAATGAAAAACTGTTTTTT.

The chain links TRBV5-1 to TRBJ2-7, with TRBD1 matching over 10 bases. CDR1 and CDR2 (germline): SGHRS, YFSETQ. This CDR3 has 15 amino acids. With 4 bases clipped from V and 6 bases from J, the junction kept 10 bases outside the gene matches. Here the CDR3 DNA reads TGCGCCAGCAGCCCCCTGGGGGGACAGGGGCGCGAGCAGTACTTC. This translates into CASSPLGGQGREQYF.

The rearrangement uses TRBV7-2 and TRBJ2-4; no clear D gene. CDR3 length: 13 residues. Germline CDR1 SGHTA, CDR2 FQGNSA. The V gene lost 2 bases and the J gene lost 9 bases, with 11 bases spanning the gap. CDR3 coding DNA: TGTGCCAGCAGCTTACAACAATTTGGCATTCAGTACTTC. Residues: CASSLQQFGIQYF.

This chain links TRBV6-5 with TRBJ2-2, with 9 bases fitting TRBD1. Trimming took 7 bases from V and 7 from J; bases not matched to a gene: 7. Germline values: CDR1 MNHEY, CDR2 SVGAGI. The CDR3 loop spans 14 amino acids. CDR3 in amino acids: CASTEGQGNGELFF. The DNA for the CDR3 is TGTGCCAGCACCGAAGGACAGGGGAACGGGGAGCTGTTTTTT.

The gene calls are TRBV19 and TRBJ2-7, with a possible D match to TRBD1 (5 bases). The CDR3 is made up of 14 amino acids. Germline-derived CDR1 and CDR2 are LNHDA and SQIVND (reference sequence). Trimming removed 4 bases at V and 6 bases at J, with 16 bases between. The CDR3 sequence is CASSNQGPPTEQYF. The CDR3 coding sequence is TGTGCCAGTAGTAACCAGGGTCCCCCCACCGAGCAGTACTTC.

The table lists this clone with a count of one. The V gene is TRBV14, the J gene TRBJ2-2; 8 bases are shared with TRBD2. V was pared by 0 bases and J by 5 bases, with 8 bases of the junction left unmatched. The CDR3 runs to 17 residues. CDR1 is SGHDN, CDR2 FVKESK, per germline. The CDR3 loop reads CASSQEFLREDTGELFF. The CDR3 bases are TGTGCCAGCAGCCAAGAGTTTCTGCGGGAGGATACCGGGGAGCTGTTTTTT. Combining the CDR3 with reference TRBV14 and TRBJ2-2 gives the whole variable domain EAGVTQFPSHSVIEKGQTVTLRCDPISGHDNLYWYRRVMGKEIKFLLHFVKESKQDESGMPNNRFLAERTGGTYSTLKVQPAELEDSGVYFCASSQEFLREDTGELFFGEGSRLTVL.

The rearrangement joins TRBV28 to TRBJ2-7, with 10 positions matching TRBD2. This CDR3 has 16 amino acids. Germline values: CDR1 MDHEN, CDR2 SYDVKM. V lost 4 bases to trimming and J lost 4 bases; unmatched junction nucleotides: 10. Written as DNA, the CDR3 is TGTGCCAGCAGTTCAACAAGGACTAGCGGTAAATACGAGCAGTACTTC. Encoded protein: CASSSTRTSGKYEQYF. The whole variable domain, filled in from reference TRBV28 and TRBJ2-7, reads DVKVTQSSRYLVKRTGEKVFLECVQDMDHENMFWYRQDPGLGLRLIYFSYDVKMKEKGDIPEGYSVSREKKERFSLILESASTNQTSMYLCASSSTRTSGKYEQYFGPGTRLTVT.

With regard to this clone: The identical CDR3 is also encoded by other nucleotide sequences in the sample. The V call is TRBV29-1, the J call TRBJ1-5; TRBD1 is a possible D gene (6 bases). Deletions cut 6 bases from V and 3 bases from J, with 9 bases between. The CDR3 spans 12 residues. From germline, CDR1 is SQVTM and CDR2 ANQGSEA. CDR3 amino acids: CSVGQSNQPQHF. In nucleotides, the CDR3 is TGCAGCGTAGGACAGTCCAATCAGCCCCAGCATTTT.

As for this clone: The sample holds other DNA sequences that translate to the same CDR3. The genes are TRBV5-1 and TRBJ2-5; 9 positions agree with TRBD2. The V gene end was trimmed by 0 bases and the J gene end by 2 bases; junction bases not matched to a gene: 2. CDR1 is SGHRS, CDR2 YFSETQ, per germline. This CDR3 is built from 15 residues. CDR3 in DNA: TGCGCCAGCAGCTTGGGCAGCGGGGGGCAAGAGACCCAGTACTTC. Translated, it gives CASSLGSGGQETQYF.

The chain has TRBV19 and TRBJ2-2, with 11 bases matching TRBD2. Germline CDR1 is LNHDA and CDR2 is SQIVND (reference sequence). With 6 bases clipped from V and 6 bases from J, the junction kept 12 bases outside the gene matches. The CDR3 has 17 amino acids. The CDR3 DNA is TGTGCCAGTAGCTTTAGCTCACTAGCGGGAGTCGCCGGGGAGCTGTTTTTT. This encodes CASSFSSLAGVAGELFF. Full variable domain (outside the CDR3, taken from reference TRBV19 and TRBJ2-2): DGGITQSPKYLFRKEGQNVTLSCEQNLNHDAMYWYRQDPGQGLRLIYYSQIVNDFQKGDIAEGYSVSREKKESFPLTVTSAQKNPTAFYLCASSFSSLAGVAGELFFGEGSRLTVL.

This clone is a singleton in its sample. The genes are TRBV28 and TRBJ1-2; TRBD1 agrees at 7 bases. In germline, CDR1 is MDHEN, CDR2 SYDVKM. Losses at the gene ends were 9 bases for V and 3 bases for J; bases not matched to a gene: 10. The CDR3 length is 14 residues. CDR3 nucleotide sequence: TGTGCCAGGACTCCACAGGGGCTGGACTATGGCTACACCTTC. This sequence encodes CARTPQGLDYGYTF.

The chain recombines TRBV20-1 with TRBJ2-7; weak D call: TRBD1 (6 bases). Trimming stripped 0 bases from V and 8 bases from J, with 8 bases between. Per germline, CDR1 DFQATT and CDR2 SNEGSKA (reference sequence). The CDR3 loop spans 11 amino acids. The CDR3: CSARDQGKQYF. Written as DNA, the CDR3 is TGCAGTGCTAGAGATCAGGGGAAGCAGTACTTC.

CDR3 region: CASSFTQGAAFF. The DNA of the CDR3 is TGTGCCAGCAGTTTCACCCAGGGGGCCGCTTTCTTT. The chain recombines TRBV12-3 or TRBV12-4 with TRBJ1-1; 8 bases are shared with TRBD1. This CDR3 is 12 amino acids long. V lost 3 bases to trimming and J lost 11 bases; unmatched junction nucleotides: 5.

Here the CDR3 reads CASSPGTSGNTIYF. The CDR3 region has the DNA TGTGCCAGCAGCCCAGGGACTTCGGGAAACACCATATATTTT. V is TRBV28 and J is TRBJ1-3; D may be TRBD1 (5 bases). The V and J ends lost 6 bases and 4 bases respectively, with 13 bases between them. The length of the CDR3 is 14 residues. Germline assignment: CDR1 MDHEN and CDR2 SYDVKM.

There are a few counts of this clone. The CDR3, as DNA: TGTGCCAGCAGCTTATTGGCGAGGGATACGCAGTATTTT. Protein product: CASSLLARDTQYF. This chain connects TRBV7-3 to TRBJ2-3; D unclear. V was cut by 2 bases and J by 6 bases, with 9 bases left in between. The CDR3 has 13 amino acids. The germline V gene has CDR1 SGHTA and CDR2 FQGTGA.